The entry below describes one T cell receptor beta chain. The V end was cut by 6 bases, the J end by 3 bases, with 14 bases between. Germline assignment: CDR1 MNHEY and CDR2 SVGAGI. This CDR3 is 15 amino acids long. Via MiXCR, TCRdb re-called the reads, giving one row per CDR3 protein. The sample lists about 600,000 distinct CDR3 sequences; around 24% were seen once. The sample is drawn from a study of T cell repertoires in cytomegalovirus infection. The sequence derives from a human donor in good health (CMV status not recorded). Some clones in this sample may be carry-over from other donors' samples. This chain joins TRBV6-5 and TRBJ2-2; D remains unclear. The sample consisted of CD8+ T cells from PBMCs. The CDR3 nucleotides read TGTGCCAGCAGCCTCCGGTCAGGCTACACCGGGGAGCTGTTTTTT. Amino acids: CASSLRSGYTGELFF.